The sequence of this TCR beta chain was determined in a study of OX40 agonist ivuxolimab in advanced cancers. Overall study: The patients got ivuxolimab, which is an agonistic anti-OX40 (CD134) antibody. Every 2 weeks, patients received ivuxolimab intravenously, dosed at 0.01 to 10 mg/kg. The diagnoses of dose-escalation patients were hepatocellular carcinoma, melanoma, renal cell or head and neck cancer.

Germline V CDR1 and CDR2: SGDLS, YYNGEE. V was trimmed by 0 bases and J by 3 bases, leaving 13 bases between them. The CDR3 length is 15 residues. Study results and limitations: In a subset of nonresponders, normalized T-cell clonal expansion was also low.

With respect to this clone: Its target is not known.

The table came from immunoSEQ multiplex PCR; TCRdb's copy has only in-frame clones and leaves some out. The profile shows tens of thousands of clones, about nine tenths of them singletons. This sequence originates from an adult with an advanced solid tumor such as melanoma, head and neck, liver or kidney cancer. The starting material was CD4+ or CD8+ T cells sorted from blood, obtained in a trial of the OX40 agonist ivuxolimab. The V and J genes are TRBV9 and TRBJ2-7; a possible D gene is TRBD2 (6 bases). The DNA of the CDR3 is TGTGCCAGCAGCGTAGGGGGGGACGGATACTACGAGCAGTACTTC. Protein product: CASSVGGDGYYEQYF.